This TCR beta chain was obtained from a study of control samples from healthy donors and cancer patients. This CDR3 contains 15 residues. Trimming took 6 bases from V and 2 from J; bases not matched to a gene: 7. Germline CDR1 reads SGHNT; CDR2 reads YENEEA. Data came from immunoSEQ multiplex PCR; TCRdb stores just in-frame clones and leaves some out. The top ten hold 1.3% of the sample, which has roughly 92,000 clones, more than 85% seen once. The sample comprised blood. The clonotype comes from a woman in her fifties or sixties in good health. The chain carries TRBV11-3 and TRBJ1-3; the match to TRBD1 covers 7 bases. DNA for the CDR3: TGTGCCAGCAGTCCACAGGGGCCGGCTGGAAACACCATATATTTT. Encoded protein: CASSPQGPAGNTIYF.